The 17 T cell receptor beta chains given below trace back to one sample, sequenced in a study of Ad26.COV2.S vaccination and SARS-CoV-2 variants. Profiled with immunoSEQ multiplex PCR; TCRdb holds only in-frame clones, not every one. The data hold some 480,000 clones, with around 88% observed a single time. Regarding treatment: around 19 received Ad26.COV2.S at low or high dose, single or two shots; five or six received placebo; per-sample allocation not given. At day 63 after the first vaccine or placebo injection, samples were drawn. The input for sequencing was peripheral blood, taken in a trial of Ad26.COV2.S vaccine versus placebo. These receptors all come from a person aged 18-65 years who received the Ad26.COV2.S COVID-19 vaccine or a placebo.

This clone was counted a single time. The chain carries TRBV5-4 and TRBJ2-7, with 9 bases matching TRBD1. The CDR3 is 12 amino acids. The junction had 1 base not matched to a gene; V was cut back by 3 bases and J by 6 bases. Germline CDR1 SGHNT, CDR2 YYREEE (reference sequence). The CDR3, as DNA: TGTGCCAGCAGCTCGGACAGGGGCGAGCAGTACTTC. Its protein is CASSSDRGEQYF.

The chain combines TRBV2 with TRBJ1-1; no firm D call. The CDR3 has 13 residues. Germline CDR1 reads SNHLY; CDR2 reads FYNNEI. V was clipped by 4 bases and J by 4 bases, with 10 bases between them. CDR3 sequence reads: CASSAHLGTEAFF. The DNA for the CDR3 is TGTGCCAGCAGTGCCCACCTGGGCACTGAAGCTTTCTTT.

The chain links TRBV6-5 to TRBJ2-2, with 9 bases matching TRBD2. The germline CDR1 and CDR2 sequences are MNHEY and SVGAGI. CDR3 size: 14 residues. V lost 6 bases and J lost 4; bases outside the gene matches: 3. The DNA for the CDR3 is TGTGCCAGCAGGGGAGCGGGGGGCACCGGGGAGCTGTTTTTT. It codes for CASRGAGGTGELFF.

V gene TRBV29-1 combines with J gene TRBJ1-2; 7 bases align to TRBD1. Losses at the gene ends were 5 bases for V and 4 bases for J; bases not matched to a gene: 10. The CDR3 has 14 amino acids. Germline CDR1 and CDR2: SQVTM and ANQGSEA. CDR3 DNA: TGCAGCGTTCTTCTTTTTGGGACAGTCTATGGCTACACCTTC. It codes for CSVLLFGTVYGYTF.

The CDR3, as DNA: TGCGCCAGCAGCGCCGACGGTATGGGAGTACGCACCGGGGAGCTGTTTTTT. Translated: CASSADGMGVRTGELFF. The chain combines TRBV5-1 with TRBJ2-2; D may be TRBD2 (5 bases). Germline CDR1 is SGHRS and CDR2 is YFSETQ. There are 17 residues in the CDR3. Between the trimmed V and J ends, which lost 4 bases and 4 bases, there was a span of 20 bases.

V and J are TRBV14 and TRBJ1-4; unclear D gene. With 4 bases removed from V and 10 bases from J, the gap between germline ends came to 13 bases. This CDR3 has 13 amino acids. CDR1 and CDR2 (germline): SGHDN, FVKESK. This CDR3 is CASSPLGRGKLFF. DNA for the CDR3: TGTGCCAGCAGCCCCCTAGGACGCGGAAAACTGTTTTTT.

CDR3 amino acids: CASSVGHFNTGELFF. The CDR3, as DNA: TGTGCCAGCAGCGTAGGGCACTTCAACACCGGGGAGCTGTTTTTT. The chain has TRBV9 and TRBJ2-2; D unresolved. V gave up 0 bases and J gave up 2 bases, with 8 bases separating them. Germline V lookup: CDR1 SGDLS, CDR2 YYNGEE. The CDR3 is 15 amino acids.

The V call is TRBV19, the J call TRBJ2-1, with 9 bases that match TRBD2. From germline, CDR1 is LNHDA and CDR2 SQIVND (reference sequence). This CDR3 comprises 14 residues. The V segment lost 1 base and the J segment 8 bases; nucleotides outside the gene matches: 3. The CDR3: CASSIGLAVDEQFF. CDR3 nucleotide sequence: TGTGCCAGTAGTATAGGACTAGCGGTCGATGAGCAGTTCTTC.

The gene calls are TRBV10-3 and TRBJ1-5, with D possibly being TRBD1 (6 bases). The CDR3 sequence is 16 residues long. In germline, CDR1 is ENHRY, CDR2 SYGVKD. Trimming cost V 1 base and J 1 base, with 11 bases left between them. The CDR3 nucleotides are TGTGCCATCAGTGAGTGGGGGGACATAAGCAATCAGCCCCAGCATTTT. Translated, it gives CAISEWGDISNQPQHF.

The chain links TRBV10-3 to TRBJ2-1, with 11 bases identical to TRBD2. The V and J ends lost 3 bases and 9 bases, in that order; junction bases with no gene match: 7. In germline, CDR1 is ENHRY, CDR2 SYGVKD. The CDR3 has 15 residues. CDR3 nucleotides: TGTGCCATCAGTGATGTAGCGGGAGGGCCCTCTGAGCAGTTCTTC. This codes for CAISDVAGGPSEQFF.

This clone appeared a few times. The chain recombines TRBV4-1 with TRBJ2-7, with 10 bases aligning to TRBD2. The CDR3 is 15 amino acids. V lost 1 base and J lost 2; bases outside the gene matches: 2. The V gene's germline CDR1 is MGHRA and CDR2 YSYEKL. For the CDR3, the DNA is TGCGCCAGCAGCCAAGGTGGGACTAGCGCCTACGAGCAGTACTTC. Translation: CASSQGGTSAYEQYF.

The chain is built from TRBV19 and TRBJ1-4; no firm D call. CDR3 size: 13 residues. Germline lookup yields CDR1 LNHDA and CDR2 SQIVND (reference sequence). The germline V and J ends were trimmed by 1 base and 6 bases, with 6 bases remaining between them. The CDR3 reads CASSIVRDEKLFF. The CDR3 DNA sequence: TGTGCCAGTAGTATAGTCCGAGATGAAAAACTGTTTTTT. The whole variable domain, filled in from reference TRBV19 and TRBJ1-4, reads DGGITQSPKYLFRKEGQNVTLSCEQNLNHDAMYWYRQDPGQGLRLIYYSQIVNDFQKGDIAEGYSVSREKKESFPLTVTSAQKNPTAFYLCASSIVRDEKLFFGSGTQLSVL.

The CDR3 loop is CASKAGPTSEQFF. CDR3 coding DNA: TGTGCCAGCAAGGCGGGGCCCACCAGTGAGCAGTTCTTC. V gene TRBV6-5 combines with J gene TRBJ2-1; D is perhaps TRBD2 (6 bases). The CDR3 is 13 residues long. Germline V gives CDR1 MNHEY, CDR2 SVGAGI. V was trimmed by 7 bases and J by 9 bases, leaving 16 bases between them.

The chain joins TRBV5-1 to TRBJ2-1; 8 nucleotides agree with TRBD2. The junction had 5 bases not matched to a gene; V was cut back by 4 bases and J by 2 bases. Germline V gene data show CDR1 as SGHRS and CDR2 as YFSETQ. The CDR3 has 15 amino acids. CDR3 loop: CASSGGRPTYNEQFF. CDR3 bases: TGCGCCAGCAGCGGCGGGAGGCCCACCTACAATGAGCAGTTCTTC.

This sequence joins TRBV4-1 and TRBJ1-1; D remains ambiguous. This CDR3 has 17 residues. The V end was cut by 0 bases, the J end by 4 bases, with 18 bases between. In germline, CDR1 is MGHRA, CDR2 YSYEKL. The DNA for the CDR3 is TGCGCCAGCAGCCAAGAGAGGGTTCGGGCCAGAGGCACTGAAGCTTTCTTT. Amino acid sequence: CASSQERVRARGTEAFF.

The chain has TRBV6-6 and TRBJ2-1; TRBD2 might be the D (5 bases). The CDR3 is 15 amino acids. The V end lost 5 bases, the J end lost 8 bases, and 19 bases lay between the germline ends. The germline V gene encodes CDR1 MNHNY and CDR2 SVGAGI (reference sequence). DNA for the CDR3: TGTGCCAGCAGTAAGGTAGTTATAGGGAGAGATGAGCAGTTCTTC. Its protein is CASSKVVIGRDEQFF.

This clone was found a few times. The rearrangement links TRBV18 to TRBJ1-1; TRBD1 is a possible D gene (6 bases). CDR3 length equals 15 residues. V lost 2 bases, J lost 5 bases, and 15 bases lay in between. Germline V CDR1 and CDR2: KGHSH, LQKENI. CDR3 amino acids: CASSPRARGLTEAFF. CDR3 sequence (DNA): TGTGCCAGCTCACCAAGGGCCAGGGGTTTAACTGAAGCTTTCTTT.